Presented here are 29 T cell receptor beta chains from one specimen sequenced in a study of T cell repertoires in ileal Crohn's disease (dated by TCRdb to between 2018 and 2021). The library was prepared using the immunoSEQ multiplex PCR assay. In its TCRdb copy, this immuneACCESS table keeps in-frame sequences only and misses some clones. Where compared with another copy, unresolved V genes explain less than half of these, and the others have no known cause. For this sample the table gives approximately 27,000 clones, of which around four fifths were detected only once. Of the sample, around 19% is held by the ten largest clones. The sequencing input was ileal tissue. Receptor source: an adult with Crohn's disease.

This clone was seen a single time. The chain uses TRBV4-1 and TRBJ1-1, with TRBD1 identical over 11 bases. The V segment lost 3 bases and the J segment 4 bases; nucleotides outside the gene matches: 10. The CDR3 covers 17 residues. Germline CDR1 reads MGHRA; CDR2 reads YSYEKL. Written as DNA, the CDR3 is TGCGCCAGCAGCCATCTCCCGGGACAGGGGGGGAGCACTGAAGCTTTCTTT. Protein product: CASSHLPGQGGSTEAFF.

V is TRBV6-5 and J is TRBJ2-7; D is uncertain. The length of the CDR3 is 12 residues. The germline gives CDR1 MNHEY, CDR2 SVGAGI. Trimming removed 5 bases at V and 3 bases at J, with 8 bases between. The CDR3 region is CASSQTGYEQYF. CDR3 DNA: TGTGCCAGCAGTCAGACTGGCTACGAGCAGTACTTC.

The chain combines TRBV2 with TRBJ1-6; the match to TRBD1 covers 7 bases. Germline V gives CDR1 SNHLY, CDR2 FYNNEI. The V segment lost 6 bases and the J segment 2 bases; nucleotides outside the gene matches: 4. The CDR3 contains 15 residues. CDR3 protein: CASRTQGTYNSPLHF. CDR3 in DNA: TGTGCCAGCAGAACACAGGGGACCTATAATTCACCCCTCCACTTT.

This rearrangement joins TRBV6-5 to TRBJ1-1, with 7 bases that match TRBD1. The V gene end was trimmed by 5 bases and the J gene end by 3 bases; junction bases not matched to a gene: 9. The V gene's germline CDR1 is MNHEY and CDR2 SVGAGI. This CDR3 spans 15 amino acids. CDR3 in DNA: TGTGCCAGCAGTCGACAGGGCTTCAGGGACACTGAAGCTTTCTTT. Protein sequence: CASSRQGFRDTEAFF.

The chain joins TRBV11-2 to TRBJ2-1; 8 bases map to TRBD2. Per germline, CDR1 SGHAT and CDR2 FQNNGV. The V and J ends lost 3 bases and 5 bases, in that order; junction bases with no gene match: 3. The CDR3 contains 14 residues. The CDR3 reads CASSLTSADNEQFF. CDR3 bases: TGTGCCAGCAGCTTGACTAGCGCCGACAATGAGCAGTTCTTC.

The chain recombines TRBV27 with TRBJ1-1; weak D call: TRBD1 (5 bases). V was cut by 2 bases and J by 10 bases, with 14 bases left in between. Looked up from germline, CDR1 is MNHEY and CDR2 is SMNVEV (reference sequence). The CDR3 has 13 residues. Here the CDR3 DNA reads TGTGCCAGCAGTTTAAGAGCAGGGATCAGAGCTTTCTTT. Protein sequence: CASSLRAGIRAFF.

The J gene is TRBJ2-1, the V gene TRBV30, with 7 positions matching TRBD1. The V gene end was trimmed by 3 bases and the J gene end by 3 bases; junction bases not matched to a gene: 2. The CDR3 runs to 13 residues. CDR1 is GTSNPN, CDR2 SVGIG, per germline (reference sequence). CDR3 residues: CAWRRDSYNEQFF. In nucleotides, the CDR3 is TGTGCCTGGAGAAGGGACAGCTACAATGAGCAGTTCTTC. Together with reference TRBV30 and TRBJ2-1, the CDR3 gives the full variable domain: SQTIHQWPATLVQPVGSPLSLECTVEGTSNPNLYWYRQAAGRGLQLLFYSVGIGQISSEVPQNLSASRPQDRQFILSSKKLLLSDSGFYLCAWRRDSYNEQFFGPGTRLTVL.

The J gene is TRBJ1-4, the V gene TRBV27; no reliable D call. V was pared by 0 bases and J by 3 bases, with 8 bases between. CDR3 length equals 15 residues. The germline V gene has CDR1 MNHEY and CDR2 SMNVEV (reference sequence). CDR3: CASSLSGRSNEKLFF. As DNA, the CDR3 is TGTGCCAGCAGTTTATCGGGCAGATCTAATGAAAAACTGTTTTTT. The variable domain in full, with the rest retrieved from reference TRBV27 and TRBJ1-4, is EAQVTQNPRYLITVTGKKLTVTCSQNMNHEYMSWYRQDPGLGLRQIYYSMNVEVTDKGDVPEGYKVSRKEKRNFPLILESPSPNQTSLYFCASSLSGRSNEKLFFGSGTQLSVL.

V gene TRBV9 combines with J gene TRBJ2-7; maybe TRBD1 (5 bases). Trimming cost V 1 base and J 0 bases, with 32 bases left between them. Per germline, CDR1 SGDLS and CDR2 YYNGEE. This CDR3 contains 22 residues. CDR3 nucleotides: TGTGCCAGCAGCGTATCCAAAGGGGATGGACCGAATCCATCCATCGACTCCTACGAGCAGTACTTC. Protein: CASSVSKGDGPNPSIDSYEQYF.

This clone was observed a few times. The V gene is TRBV19, the J gene TRBJ2-7; D perhaps matches TRBD1 (5 bases). This CDR3 region has 13 residues. CDR1 is LNHDA and CDR2 is SQIVND in the germline V gene (reference sequence). V was clipped by 3 bases and J by 3 bases, with 9 bases between them. This CDR3 reads CASSIGQGYEQYF. The CDR3 nucleotides read TGTGCCAGTAGTATTGGTCAGGGCTACGAGCAGTACTTC. Variable domain in full (rest from reference TRBV19 and TRBJ2-7): DGGITQSPKYLFRKEGQNVTLSCEQNLNHDAMYWYRQDPGQGLRLIYYSQIVNDFQKGDIAEGYSVSREKKESFPLTVTSAQKNPTAFYLCASSIGQGYEQYFGPGTRLTVT.

The rearrangement joins TRBV4-2 to TRBJ2-2; TRBD2 is a possible D gene (6 bases). This CDR3 comprises 13 residues. V lost 1 base to trimming and J lost 7 bases, with 7 bases between them. The germline V gene has CDR1 LGHNA and CDR2 YNFKEQ. CDR3 in amino acids: CASSQVGGGELFF. The CDR3 DNA reads TGTGCCAGCAGCCAAGTCGGGGGCGGGGAGCTGTTTTTT.

The chain has TRBV7-2 and TRBJ1-2; D is possibly TRBD1 (5 bases). V shed 1 base and J shed 4 bases, with 7 bases lying between them. The germline CDR1 and CDR2 sequences are SGHTA and FQGNSA. CDR3 length: 13 residues. CDR3 sequence: CASSLGTSYGYTF. The CDR3 nucleotides are TGTGCCAGCAGCTTAGGGACATCCTATGGCTACACCTTC.

A few counts support this clone. The genes are TRBV19 and TRBJ2-7, with D possibly being TRBD1 (5 bases). This CDR3 region has 14 residues. Germline CDR1 is LNHDA and CDR2 is SQIVND (reference sequence). The V and J ends lost 6 bases and 3 bases respectively, with 15 bases between them. The CDR3 DNA reads TGTGCCAGTAGGCCCTGGCAGGGTCACTACGAGCAGTACTTC. It encodes CASRPWQGHYEQYF.

This clone was found once. V gene TRBV7-2 combines with J gene TRBJ2-2; perhaps TRBD2 as D (5 bases). The germline V and J ends were trimmed by 5 bases and 1 base, with 14 bases remaining between them. Germline V lookup: CDR1 SGHTA, CDR2 FQGNSA. The CDR3 covers 16 residues. CDR3 protein: CASSPPWTGNTGELFF. The CDR3 coding sequence is TGTGCCAGCAGCCCCCCCTGGACTGGGAACACCGGGGAGCTGTTTTTT.

The genes are TRBV6-6 and TRBJ2-1; TRBD1 matches 8 bases. CDR1 and CDR2 from the germline V gene are MNHNY and SVGAGI (reference sequence). Trimming took 2 bases from V and 6 from J; bases not matched to a gene: 6. This CDR3 is built from 15 residues. CDR3 DNA: TGTGCCAGCAGTTACAGGCAGGGGGCGGGCAATGAGCAGTTCTTC. Translating gives CASSYRQGAGNEQFF.

The rearrangement links TRBV7-9 to TRBJ2-3, with D hard to call. The CDR3 sequence is 11 residues long. With 7 bases removed from V and 6 bases from J, the gap between germline ends came to 8 bases. Looked up from germline, CDR1 is SEHNR and CDR2 is FQNEAQ (reference sequence). CDR3 sequence: CASTSGDTQYF. In DNA form, the CDR3 reads TGTGCCAGCACCTCAGGCGATACGCAGTATTTT. Filled out from reference TRBV7-9 and TRBJ2-3, the complete variable domain reads DTGVSQNPRHKITKRGQNVTFRCDPISEHNRLYWYRQTLGQGPEFLTYFQNEAQLEKSRLLSDRFSAERPKGSFSTLEIQRTEQGDSAMYLCASTSGDTQYFGPGTRLTVL.

The gene calls are TRBV27 and TRBJ1-2; 8 positions match TRBD1. J gave up 6 bases and V 7 bases, and 7 bases lay outside the gene matches. The germline gives CDR1 MNHEY, CDR2 SMNVEV (reference sequence). The CDR3 consists of 13 residues. DNA of the CDR3: TGTGCCAGCAAAACGACAGGGGCCGATGGCTACACCTTC. Translated: CASKTTGADGYTF.

The V and J genes are TRBV27 and TRBJ2-4; 10 nucleotides line up with TRBD1. The trim removed 5 bases at V and 7 bases at J, leaving 8 bases unmatched. There are 15 residues in the CDR3. From germline, CDR1 is MNHEY and CDR2 SMNVEV (reference sequence). Here the CDR3 reads CASSPRQGALNIQYF. The CDR3 DNA sequence: TGTGCCAGCAGTCCAAGACAGGGGGCACTCAACATTCAGTACTTC.

With respect to this clone: Other DNA variants within this sample encode the same CDR3. The chain has TRBV27 and TRBJ2-2; D is unclear. CDR1 is MNHEY and CDR2 is SMNVEV in the germline V gene (reference sequence). CDR3 length: 11 amino acids. V lost 4 bases and J lost 5, with 2 bases in between. The CDR3: CASSSTGELFF. The CDR3 DNA sequence: TGTGCCAGCAGTTCGACCGGGGAGCTGTTTTTT.

The genes are TRBV13 and TRBJ2-7; 8 bases align to TRBD1. With V trimmed by 5 bases and J by 11 bases, 23 bases remained unmatched. The CDR3 spans 17 residues. The germline V gene has CDR1 PRHDT and CDR2 FYEKMQ (reference sequence). This CDR3 reads CASSRRTGTFGKALEYF. The CDR3, as DNA: TGTGCCAGCAGCCGGAGGACAGGGACCTTCGGTAAGGCGTTGGAGTACTTC. Full variable domain (outside the CDR3, taken from reference TRBV13 and TRBJ2-7): AAGVIQSPRHLIKEKRETATLKCYPIPRHDTVYWYQQGPGQDPQFLISFYEKMQSDKGSIPDRFSAQQFSDYHSELNMSSLELGDSALYFCASSRRTGTFGKALEYFGPGTRLTVT.

This sequence joins TRBV6-1 and TRBJ2-4; D unresolved. The CDR3 contains 13 residues. The germline CDR1 and CDR2 sequences are MNHNS and SASEGT. Between the trimmed V and J ends, which lost 8 bases and 3 bases, there was a span of 11 bases. Written as DNA, the CDR3 is TGTGCCAGCGAATCGGGTTTCAAAAACATTCAGTACTTC. Its translation is CASESGFKNIQYF.

In regard to this clone: One end of the junction varies from germline; a read error may be responsible. The chain is built from TRBV19 and TRBJ1-2; D remains ambiguous. Germline V gene sequence: CDR1 LNHDA, CDR2 SQIVND (reference sequence). This CDR3 spans 15 amino acids. CDR3 in amino acids: CASSIAGTANYGYTF. The CDR3 DNA reads as TGTGCCAGTAGTATAGCAGGCACAGCTAATTATGGCTACACCTTC.

The chain combines TRBV4-1 with TRBJ1-1; D is unclear. The CDR3 loop spans 15 amino acids. The V end lost 4 bases, the J end lost 0 bases, and 12 bases lay between the germline ends. Germline V CDR1 and CDR2: MGHRA, YSYEKL. The CDR3 bases are TGCGCCAGCAGCCCTCCAGGCAGCATGAACACTGAAGCTTTCTTT. This codes for CASSPPGSMNTEAFF.

The chain recombines TRBV5-3 with TRBJ2-5, with 11 bases identical to TRBD2. TRBV5-3 carries the ORF label, with uncertain function. Trimming removed 0 bases from V and 5 bases from J; junction bases left unmatched: 9. This CDR3 has 17 residues. The CDR3 sequence: CARSLAPSLAGVETQYF. As DNA, the CDR3 is TGTGCCAGAAGCTTGGCCCCATCACTAGCGGGAGTTGAGACCCAGTACTTC.

By proportion, this clone is medium-sized. This chain joins TRBV28 and TRBJ1-6, with 9 bases that match TRBD1. The CDR3 runs 15 residues. In germline, CDR1 is MDHEN, CDR2 SYDVKM. The V segment lost 4 bases and the J segment 8 bases; nucleotides outside the gene matches: 6. This chain's CDR3 is CASSWGTGTDSPLHF. The CDR3 DNA reads TGTGCCAGCAGTTGGGGGACAGGGACCGATTCACCCCTCCACTTT.

This clone showed up just once. The chain links TRBV7-2 to TRBJ1-1; the D gene is possibly TRBD1 (5 bases). CDR3 length: 13 amino acids. Trimming left V 3 bases short and J 4 bases short, with 9 bases between. In germline, CDR1 is SGHTA, CDR2 FQGNSA. DNA for the CDR3: TGTGCCAGCAGCTTGGGGGGGTCCACTGAAGCTTTCTTT. Translating gives CASSLGGSTEAFF.

The CDR3 sequence is CASRTGLIYTEAFF. CDR3 nucleotide sequence: TGTGCCAGCAGGACAGGGTTAATCTACACTGAAGCTTTCTTT. The chain uses TRBV2 and TRBJ1-1, with 7 bases lining up with TRBD1. This CDR3 is 14 amino acids long. Germline V gene sequence: CDR1 SNHLY, CDR2 FYNNEI. The trim removed 6 bases at V and 3 bases at J, leaving 7 bases unmatched.

About this clone itself: The sample holds other DNA sequences that translate to the same CDR3. The chain has TRBV25-1 and TRBJ2-2; 10 positions match TRBD1. CDR1 is MGHDK, CDR2 SYGVNS, per germline. The CDR3 is 14 residues long. With 6 bases clipped from V and 5 bases from J, the junction kept 3 bases outside the gene matches. CDR3 sequence reads: CASSGTGVTGELFF. The CDR3 DNA sequence: TGTGCCAGCAGCGGGACAGGGGTTACCGGGGAGCTGTTTTTT. Combining the CDR3 with reference TRBV25-1 and TRBJ2-2 gives the whole variable domain EADIYQTPRYLVIGTGKKITLECSQTMGHDKMYWYQQDPGMELHLIHYSYGVNSTEKGDLSSESTVSRIRTEHFPLTLESARPSHTSQYLCASSGTGVTGELFFGEGSRLTVL.

This clone has just one count. The rearrangement links TRBV7-8 to TRBJ2-5; 10 positions agree with TRBD2. The V and J ends lost 5 bases and 5 bases, in that order; junction bases with no gene match: 8. The CDR3 runs 15 residues. Looked up from germline, CDR1 is SGHVS and CDR2 is FQNEAQ. CDR3 in amino acids: CASSLIAGGGETQYF. In nucleotides, the CDR3 is TGTGCCAGCAGCCTTATAGCGGGGGGCGGGGAGACCCAGTACTTC.